This T cell receptor (beta chain) was identified during a study of cytomegalovirus exposure and HLA in healthy donors. PCR amplification relied on 60 Vbeta primers (plus 13 Jbeta primers). The assay was immunoSEQ multiplex PCR, and TCRdb's table has in-frame clones only and misses some. In the table there are around 67,000 clones, 80% to 90% of which are singletons. In regard to this clone: Its antigen is not known.

Findings and caveats of the study: The study dropped some indistinguishable V segments, TRBV6-2 and TRBV6-3 among them.

The CDR3 runs 16 residues. V gave up 1 base and J gave up 3 bases; unmatched junction bases: 4. In germline, CDR1 is LNHDA, CDR2 SQIVND (reference sequence). The rearrangement joins TRBV19 to TRBJ2-2; 8 bases are shared with TRBD2. The sequencing input was PBMCs. The source is a woman aged 25 to 39 in good health and CMV-seropositive. CDR3 bases: TGTGCCAGTAGTATAGGAATAGCGGGATACACCGGGGAGCTGTTTTTT. As protein: CASSIGIAGYTGELFF.